The 32 T cell receptor beta chains given below trace back to one sample, sequenced in a study of blood T cell repertoires in COVID-19. Here immunoSEQ multiplex PCR was the method, and the copy in TCRdb shows in-frame clones only, minus some. The data show about 310,000 clones, with roughly nine tenths seen just once and 4.5% to 6.5% held by the top ten. Sequencing input: PBMCs or T cells enriched from blood (not recorded which). Source of these receptors: a man in his sixties who had recovered from COVID-19.

The V and J genes are TRBV6-5 and TRBJ1-1, with TRBD1 matching 11 bases. The V gene's germline CDR1 is MNHEY and CDR2 SVGAGI. This CDR3 has 15 amino acids. V trimming: 5 bases; J trimming: 4 bases; junction bases outside the gene matches: 6. CDR3 in DNA: TGTGCCAGCAGTCGGGACAGGGGGTTGAGCACTGAAGCTTTCTTT. This encodes CASSRDRGLSTEAFF.

The chain uses TRBV7-2 and TRBJ1-4, with TRBD1 matching 8 bases. Losses at the gene ends were 5 bases for V and 7 bases for J; bases not matched to a gene: 3. The germline CDR1 and CDR2 sequences are SGHTA and FQGNSA. The CDR3 extends over 13 amino acids. The CDR3 sequence is CASSVDRGEKLFF. The CDR3, as DNA: TGTGCCAGCAGCGTCGACAGGGGTGAAAAACTGTTTTTT.

Here the CDR3 DNA reads TGTGCCAGCAGCCAAGATTCGATGAGTAGGGGGTATGTCAATGAGCAGTTCTTC. Translated, it gives CASSQDSMSRGYVNEQFF. The chain links TRBV3-1 (or the pseudogene TRBV3-2) to TRBJ2-1; a possible D gene is TRBD1 (6 bases). Trimming took off 0 bases at V and 6 bases at J, with 21 bases between the two ends. From germline, CDR1 is LGHDT and CDR2 YNNKEL (reference sequence). The CDR3 length is 18 residues.

This rearrangement joins TRBV7-2 to TRBJ1-6; TRBD1 might be the D (6 bases). The V end lost 6 bases, the J end lost 7 bases, and 19 bases lay between the germline ends. The CDR3 loop spans 16 amino acids. Looked up from germline, CDR1 is SGHTA and CDR2 is FQGNSA. CDR3 coding DNA: TGTGCCAGCAGGTCCCTTAATTCAGGGGACAATTCACCCCTCCACTTT. Translation gives CASRSLNSGDNSPLHF. Full variable domain (rest looked up from reference TRBV7-2 and TRBJ1-6): GAGVSQSPSNKVTEKGKDVELRCDPISGHTALYWYRQSLGQGLEFLIYFQGNSAPDKSGLPSDRFSAERTGGSVSTLTIQRTQQEDSAVYLCASRSLNSGDNSPLHFGNGTRLTVT.

The gene calls are TRBV5-1 and TRBJ2-1; the match to TRBD2 covers 16 bases. This CDR3 is 18 amino acids long. Germline V CDR1 and CDR2: SGHRS, YFSETQ. The J segment lost 7 bases and the V segment lost 4 bases, leaving 11 bases of the junction unmatched. CDR3 in DNA: TGCGCCAGCAGCCTGGGACTAGCGGGAGGGCAACTTGTTAATGAGCAGTTCTTC. It specifies CASSLGLAGGQLVNEQFF.

CDR3 sequence reads: CASSQGASGSDGTDTQYF. CDR3 sequence (DNA): TGCGCCAGCAGCCAAGGTGCTAGCGGGAGTGATGGCACAGATACGCAGTATTTT. The V gene is TRBV4-1, the J gene TRBJ2-3; 10 bases fit TRBD2. The V gene's germline CDR1 is MGHRA and CDR2 YSYEKL. Germline trimming cut 1 base from V and 1 base from J; bases unmatched to any gene: 8. This CDR3 is built from 18 residues.

This clone was found a few times. J is TRBJ2-1 and V is TRBV11-2; D is perhaps TRBD2 (5 bases). The germline V and J ends were trimmed by 1 base and 7 bases, with 17 bases remaining between them. The CDR3 is made up of 16 amino acids. Germline CDR1 reads SGHAT; CDR2 reads FQNNGV. The CDR3 DNA reads as TGTGCCAGCAGCTTAGGGCCGGGATACGGGGTAAATGAGCAGTTCTTC. It translates to CASSLGPGYGVNEQFF.

The rearrangement uses TRBV5-1 and TRBJ2-7, with 11 nucleotides matching TRBD1. This CDR3 has 17 residues. Germline CDR1 is SGHRS and CDR2 is YFSETQ. The V and J ends lost 0 bases and 7 bases, in that order; junction bases with no gene match: 12. The CDR3 bases are TGCGCCAGCAGCTTGGTCCCTTCAGGACAGGGGGCTGGGGAGCAGTACTTC. This codes for CASSLVPSGQGAGEQYF.

This clone appeared once. This sample includes further DNA sequences coding for the same CDR3. The chain has TRBV7-2 and TRBJ2-5; D is possibly TRBD1 (6 bases). CDR1 and CDR2 from the germline V gene are SGHTA and FQGNSA. The V gene lost 5 bases and the J gene lost 1 base, with 11 bases spanning the gap. This CDR3 is 14 amino acids long. The CDR3 DNA sequence: TGTGCCAGCAGCGCAACAGGGCTCCAAGAGACCCAGTACTTC. This translates into CASSATGLQETQYF.

This clone was counted once. The rearrangement links TRBV25-1 to TRBJ2-1, with 7 nucleotides matching TRBD2. Trimming removed 10 bases from V and 10 bases from J; junction bases left unmatched: 13. The CDR3 sequence is 13 residues long. Germline CDR1 reads MGHDK; CDR2 reads SYGVNS. The CDR3 region is CATTSGGRVEQFF. CDR3 sequence (DNA): TGTGCCACCACCTCGGGAGGTCGAGTGGAGCAGTTCTTC.

This clone was recorded only once. The gene calls are TRBV28 and TRBJ1-2; weak D call: TRBD1 (6 bases). Between the trimmed V and J ends, which lost 6 bases and 6 bases, there was a span of 8 bases. Germline loops: CDR1 MDHEN, CDR2 SYDVKM. This CDR3 contains 11 residues. CDR3 coding DNA: TGTGCCAGCAGCCCAGGGGATGGCTACACCTTC. It codes for CASSPGDGYTF.

The V gene is TRBV6-4, the J gene TRBJ2-7, with TRBD2 matching over 10 bases. The germline CDR1 and CDR2 sequences are MRHNA and SNTAGT. After removal of 5 bases from V and 9 bases from J, the junction contained 7 bases not matched to a gene. There are 13 residues in the CDR3. The CDR3 reads CASSPGLAAAQYF. The CDR3 DNA reads as TGTGCCAGCAGTCCCGGACTAGCGGCGGCGCAGTACTTC.

The chain couples TRBV4-2 to TRBJ2-3, with 8 nucleotides matching TRBD1. This CDR3 has 13 residues. Germline CDR1 and CDR2: LGHNA and YNFKEQ. Trimming removed 0 bases from V and 14 bases from J; junction bases left unmatched: 7. The CDR3 coding sequence is TGTGCCAGCAGCCAAGACCCGGACAGGGCGGTGTATTTT. Translated, it gives CASSQDPDRAVYF.

This clone was observed once. V gene TRBV27 combines with J gene TRBJ2-7; 9 bases are shared with TRBD1. This CDR3 is 14 amino acids long. CDR1 MNHEY and CDR2 SMNVEV come from the germline V gene (reference sequence). Unmatched junction bases numbered 7, after V lost 5 bases and J lost 5 bases. This CDR3 is CASSAAGTGHEQYF. CDR3 nucleotide sequence: TGTGCCAGCAGTGCCGCAGGGACAGGGCACGAGCAGTACTTC.

The V and J genes are TRBV5-1 and TRBJ2-2; 10 bases are shared with TRBD1. This CDR3 has 20 residues. Germline values: CDR1 SGHRS, CDR2 YFSETQ. J was trimmed by 2 bases and V by 4 bases; bases with no gene match: 17. CDR3 region: CASSPWGQGSASANTGELFF. The CDR3 bases are TGCGCCAGCAGCCCGTGGGGACAGGGGAGCGCTAGCGCCAACACCGGGGAGCTGTTTTTT.

This chain joins TRBV28 and TRBJ2-7; D uncertain. The CDR3 is 12 amino acids. Trimming cost V 5 bases and J 2 bases, with 7 bases left between them. From germline, CDR1 is MDHEN and CDR2 SYDVKM. CDR3 region: CASSTTTYEQYF. CDR3 nucleotides: TGTGCCAGCAGTACAACGACCTACGAGCAGTACTTC.

The CDR3: CASRLQGADEKLFF. CDR3 coding DNA: TGTGCCAGCAGACTACAGGGGGCAGACGAAAAACTGTTTTTT. The rearrangement links TRBV28 to TRBJ1-4; 9 nucleotides agree with TRBD1. V lost 6 bases to trimming and J lost 8 bases; unmatched junction nucleotides: 7. CDR1 and CDR2 from the germline V gene are MDHEN and SYDVKM. The CDR3 contains 14 residues.

The chain has TRBV5-1 and TRBJ1-3; perhaps TRBD1 as D (6 bases). The V end lost 0 bases, the J end lost 0 bases, and 16 bases lay between the germline ends. Germline-derived CDR1 and CDR2 are SGHRS and YFSETQ. The CDR3 sequence is 18 residues long. CDR3 protein: CASSLAQGPVNSGNTIYF. The CDR3 nucleotides read TGCGCCAGCAGCTTGGCCCAGGGGCCGGTCAACTCTGGAAACACCATATATTTT.

The gene calls are TRBV19 and TRBJ1-4, with D maybe TRBD1 (5 bases). CDR1 and CDR2 from the germline V gene are LNHDA and SQIVND (reference sequence). The V gene lost 3 bases and the J gene lost 8 bases, with 16 bases spanning the gap. The CDR3 runs to 15 residues. The CDR3 nucleotides read TGTGCCAGTAGTATCTCAACCAGGGTTGACGAAAAACTGTTTTTT. Amino acids: CASSISTRVDEKLFF.

V gene TRBV18 combines with J gene TRBJ1-1, with D perhaps matching TRBD1 (5 bases). Between the trimmed V and J ends, which lost 5 bases and 4 bases, there was a span of 11 bases. The CDR3 sequence is 13 residues long. CDR1 and CDR2 from the germline V gene are KGHSH and LQKENI. The CDR3 sequence is CASSTDTVTEAFF. The CDR3 nucleotides are TGTGCCAGCTCAACGGACACTGTCACTGAAGCTTTCTTT. The full variable domain, rest sourced from reference TRBV18 and TRBJ1-1, is NAGVMQNPRHLVRRRGQEARLRCSPMKGHSHVYWYRQLPEEGLKFMVYLQKENIIDESGMPKERFSAEFPKEGPSILRIQQVVRGDSAAYFCASSTDTVTEAFFGQGTRLTVV.

The chain is built from TRBV25-1 and TRBJ2-2; TRBD2 matches at 11 bases. The CDR3 is 16 amino acids. Per the germline V gene, CDR1 is MGHDK and CDR2 is SYGVNS. V shed 1 base, J shed 3 bases, and the junction held 1 base outside the gene matches. The CDR3 is CASSELLAGDTGELFF. As DNA, the CDR3 is TGTGCCAGCAGTGAATTACTAGCGGGGGACACCGGGGAGCTGTTTTTT.

The V call is TRBV24-1, the J call TRBJ2-1; 13 bases are shared with TRBD2. Germline values: CDR1 KGHDR, CDR2 SFDVKD. The CDR3 sequence is 17 residues long. The ends lost 3 bases at V and 4 bases at J; junction bases unmatched: 5. The CDR3 nucleotides read TGTGCCACCAGTGATGCGGGACTAGCGGGGAGGTACAATGAGCAGTTCTTC. The encoded protein is CATSDAGLAGRYNEQFF.

The chain uses TRBV19 and TRBJ2-3; D is unclear. CDR1 is LNHDA and CDR2 is SQIVND in the germline V gene (reference sequence). The CDR3 covers 15 residues. Trimming left V 10 bases short and J 0 bases short, with 17 bases between. CDR3 nucleotide sequence: TGTGCCACCAAACCTTTGACGGAGAGCACAGATACGCAGTATTTT. It is translated as CATKPLTESTDTQYF. Variable domain in full (rest from reference TRBV19 and TRBJ2-3): DGGITQSPKYLFRKEGQNVTLSCEQNLNHDAMYWYRQDPGQGLRLIYYSQIVNDFQKGDIAEGYSVSREKKESFPLTVTSAQKNPTAFYLCATKPLTESTDTQYFGPGTRLTVL.

This clone was counted a few times. The genes are TRBV6-5 and TRBJ2-7; 8 positions match TRBD1. Trimming at V came to 2 bases and at J to 2 bases, leaving 5 bases not matched to a gene. Looked up from germline, CDR1 is MNHEY and CDR2 is SVGAGI. The CDR3 sequence is 15 residues long. The CDR3 loop is CASSYLAGGPYEQYF. CDR3 sequence (DNA): TGTGCCAGCAGTTACCTGGCAGGGGGCCCCTACGAGCAGTACTTC.

The genes are TRBV11-2 and TRBJ2-3; 12 bases are shared with TRBD2. The CDR3 consists of 19 residues. Trimming removed 0 bases from V and 4 bases from J; junction bases left unmatched: 11. CDR1 SGHAT and CDR2 FQNNGV come from the germline V gene. In nucleotides, the CDR3 is TGTGCCAGCAGCTTAGATGACCTAGCGGGAGGGCTACCGTCAGATACGCAGTATTTT. This encodes CASSLDDLAGGLPSDTQYF.

This clone occurred many times. The rearrangement uses TRBV28 and TRBJ2-7, with TRBD2 matching 10 bases. J lost 2 bases, V lost 7 bases, and 5 bases had no gene match. The germline gives CDR1 MDHEN, CDR2 SYDVKM. CDR3 size: 14 residues. CDR3 nucleotide sequence: TGTGCCAGCACCAGCGGGAGGGCAGCCTACGAGCAGTACTTC. It specifies CASTSGRAAYEQYF.

This clone has just one count. This chain uses TRBV28 with TRBJ1-3; possible D gene TRBD1, 6 bases. Germline V CDR1 and CDR2: MDHEN, SYDVKM. The length of the CDR3 is 13 residues. Trimming removed 10 bases from V and 2 bases from J, with 12 bases in between. The CDR3 loop is CATSQGTGNTIYF. DNA of the CDR3: TGTGCCACCTCACAGGGCACTGGAAACACCATATATTTT.

For this clone: Distinct nucleotide sequences in the sample also encode this CDR3. The rearrangement uses TRBV7-2 and TRBJ1-3, with TRBD1 as a possible D gene (5 bases). The CDR3 spans 14 residues. V was pared by 4 bases and J by 1 base, with 8 bases between. Germline assignment: CDR1 SGHTA and CDR2 FQGNSA. The CDR3 here is CASSSQGSGNTIYF. The CDR3 nucleotides read TGTGCCAGCAGCTCCCAGGGATCTGGAAACACCATATATTTT. The full variable domain, rest sourced from reference TRBV7-2 and TRBJ1-3, is GAGVSQSPSNKVTEKGKDVELRCDPISGHTALYWYRQSLGQGLEFLIYFQGNSAPDKSGLPSDRFSAERTGGSVSTLTIQRTQQEDSAVYLCASSSQGSGNTIYFGEGSWLTVV.

The chain carries TRBV20-1 and TRBJ2-7; D unclear. The CDR3 has 11 residues. Trimming cost V 6 bases and J 3 bases, with 9 bases left between them. The germline CDR1 and CDR2 sequences are DFQATT and SNEGSKA (reference sequence). The chain's CDR3 is CSARKYYEQYF. The CDR3 DNA reads as TGCAGTGCCAGGAAGTACTACGAGCAGTACTTC.

The gene calls are TRBV7-3 and TRBJ2-6; 7 nucleotides match TRBD1. With V trimmed by 2 bases and J by 2 bases, 0 bases remained unmatched. The CDR3 has 15 amino acids. The germline CDR1 and CDR2 sequences are SGHTA and FQGTGA. CDR3 sequence reads: CASSLGTAGANVLTF. The DNA for the CDR3 is TGTGCCAGCAGCTTAGGGACAGCTGGGGCCAACGTCCTGACTTTC.

This chain uses TRBV7-8 with TRBJ2-1; 8 nucleotides align to TRBD2. The germline CDR1 and CDR2 sequences are SGHVS and FQNEAQ. J gave up 1 base and V 4 bases, and 12 bases lay outside the gene matches. The CDR3 runs 18 residues. This chain's CDR3 is CASSSYRRGVLSYNEQFF. Written as DNA, the CDR3 is TGTGCCAGCAGCTCATATAGGCGGGGGGTCCTTTCCTACAATGAGCAGTTCTTC.

V gene TRBV28 combines with J gene TRBJ2-5, with 12 bases identical to TRBD1. The length of the CDR3 is 16 residues. Trimming cost V 5 bases and J 5 bases; bases outside gene matches: 9. Germline CDR1 is MDHEN and CDR2 is SYDVKM. Here the CDR3 reads CASSRLGQGAHETQYF. The CDR3 nucleotides are TGTGCCAGCAGTCGCTTGGGACAGGGGGCCCACGAGACCCAGTACTTC.